This T cell receptor (beta chain) was obtained from a study of early T cells in non-severe SARS-CoV-2 infection. General study points: Matching against VDJdb likely underestimated virus-specific expansions, favoring anti-spike CD8.

CDR3 size: 13 residues. Germline V CDR1 and CDR2: MNHEY, SMNVEV (reference sequence). With 3 bases removed from V and 6 bases from J, the gap between germline ends came to 11 bases. About this clonotype: The target antigen is unknown.

Each CDR3 protein gets one entry after TCRdb re-called the 5' RACE reads with MiXCR. In the table there are approximately 52,000 distinct CDR3 sequences, roughly 8.2% of which are singletons. The clonotype originates from an adult who was a healthcare worker with PCR-confirmed SARS-CoV-2 infection or an uninfected control (not recorded which). J is TRBJ1-1 and V is TRBV27; a possible D gene is TRBD1 (5 bases). The sample consisted of whole blood. The CDR3, as DNA: TGTGCCAGCAGTTTTCTCGGGGCCCCTGAAGCTTTCTTT. Amino acid sequence: CASSFLGAPEAFF.